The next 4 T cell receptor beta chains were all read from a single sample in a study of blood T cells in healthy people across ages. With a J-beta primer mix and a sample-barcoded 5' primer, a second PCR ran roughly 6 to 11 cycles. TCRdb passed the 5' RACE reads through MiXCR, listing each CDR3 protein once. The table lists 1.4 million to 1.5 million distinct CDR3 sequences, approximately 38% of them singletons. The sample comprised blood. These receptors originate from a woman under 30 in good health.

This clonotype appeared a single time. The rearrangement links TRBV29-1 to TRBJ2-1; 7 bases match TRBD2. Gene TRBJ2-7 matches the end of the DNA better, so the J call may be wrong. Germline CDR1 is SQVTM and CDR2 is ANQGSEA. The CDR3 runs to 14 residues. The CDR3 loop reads CSVSGTNSYNEQYF. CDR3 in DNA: TGCAGCGTTTCCGGGACTAACTCCTACAATGAGCAGTACTTC.

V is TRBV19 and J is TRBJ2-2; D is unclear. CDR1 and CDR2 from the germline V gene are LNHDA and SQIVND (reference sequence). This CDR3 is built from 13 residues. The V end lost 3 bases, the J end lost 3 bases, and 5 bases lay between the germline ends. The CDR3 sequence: CASSMWDTGELFF. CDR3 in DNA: TGTGCCAGTAGTATGTGGGACACCGGGGAGCTGTTTTTT.

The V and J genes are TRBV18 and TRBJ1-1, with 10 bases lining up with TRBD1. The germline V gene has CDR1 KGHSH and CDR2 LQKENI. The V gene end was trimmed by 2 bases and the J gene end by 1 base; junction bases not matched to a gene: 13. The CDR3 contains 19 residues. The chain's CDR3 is CASSPIVSGTGASNTEAFF. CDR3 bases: TGTGCCAGCTCACCAATTGTGTCCGGGACAGGGGCCTCGAACACTGAAGCTTTCTTT.

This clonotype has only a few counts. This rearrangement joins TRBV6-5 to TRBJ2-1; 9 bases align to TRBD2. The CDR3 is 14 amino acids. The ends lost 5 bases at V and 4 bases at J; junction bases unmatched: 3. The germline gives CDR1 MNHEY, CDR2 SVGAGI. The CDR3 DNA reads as TGTGCCAGCAGTGCTAGCGGGGTTTACAATGAGCAGTTCTTC. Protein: CASSASGVYNEQFF.